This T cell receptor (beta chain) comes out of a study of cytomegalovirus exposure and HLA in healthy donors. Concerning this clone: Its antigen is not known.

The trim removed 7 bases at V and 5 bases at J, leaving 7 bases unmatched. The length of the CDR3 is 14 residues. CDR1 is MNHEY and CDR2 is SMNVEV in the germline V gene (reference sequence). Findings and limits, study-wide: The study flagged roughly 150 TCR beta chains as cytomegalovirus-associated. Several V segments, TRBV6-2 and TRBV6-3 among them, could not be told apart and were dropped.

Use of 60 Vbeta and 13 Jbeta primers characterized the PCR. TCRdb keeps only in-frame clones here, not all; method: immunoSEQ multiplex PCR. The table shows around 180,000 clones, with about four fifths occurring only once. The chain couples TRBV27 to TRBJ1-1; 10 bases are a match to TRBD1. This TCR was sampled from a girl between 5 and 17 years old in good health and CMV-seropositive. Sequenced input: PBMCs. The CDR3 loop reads CASTLRTGGTEAFF. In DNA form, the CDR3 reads TGTGCCAGCACTCTAAGGACAGGGGGTACTGAAGCTTTCTTT.